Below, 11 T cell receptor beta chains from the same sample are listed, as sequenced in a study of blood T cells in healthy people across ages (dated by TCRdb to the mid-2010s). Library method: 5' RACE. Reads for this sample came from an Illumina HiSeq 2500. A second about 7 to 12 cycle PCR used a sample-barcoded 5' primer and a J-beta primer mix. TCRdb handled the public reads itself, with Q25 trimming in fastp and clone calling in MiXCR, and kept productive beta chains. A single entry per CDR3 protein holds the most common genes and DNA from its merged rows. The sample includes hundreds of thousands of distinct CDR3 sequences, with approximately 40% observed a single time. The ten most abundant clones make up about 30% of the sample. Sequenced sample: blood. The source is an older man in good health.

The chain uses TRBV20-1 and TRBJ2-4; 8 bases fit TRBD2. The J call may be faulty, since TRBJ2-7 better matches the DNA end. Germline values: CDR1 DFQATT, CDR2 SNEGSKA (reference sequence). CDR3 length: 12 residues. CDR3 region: CSATGGVYEQYF. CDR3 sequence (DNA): TGCAGTGCTACGGGGGGGGTCTACGAGCAGTACTTC.

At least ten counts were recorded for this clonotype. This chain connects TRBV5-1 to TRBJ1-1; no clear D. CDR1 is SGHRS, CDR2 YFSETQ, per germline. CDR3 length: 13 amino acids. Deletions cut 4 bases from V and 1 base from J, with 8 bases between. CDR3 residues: CASSPDPNTEAFF. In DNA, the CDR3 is TGCGCCAGCAGCCCGGACCCGAACACTGAAGCTTTCTTT.

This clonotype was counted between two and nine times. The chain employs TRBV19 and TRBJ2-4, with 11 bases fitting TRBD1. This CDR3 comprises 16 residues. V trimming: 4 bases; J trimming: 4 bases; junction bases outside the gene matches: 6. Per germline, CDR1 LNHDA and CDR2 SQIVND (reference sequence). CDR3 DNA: TGTGCCAGTAGTACCCGGGACAGGGGGTGGAAAAACATTCAGTACTTC. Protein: CASSTRDRGWKNIQYF.

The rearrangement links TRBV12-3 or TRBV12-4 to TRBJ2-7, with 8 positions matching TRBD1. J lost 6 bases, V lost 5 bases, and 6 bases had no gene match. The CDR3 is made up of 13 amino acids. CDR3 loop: CASSIQQGGEQYF. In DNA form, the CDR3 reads TGTGCCAGCAGTATACAACAGGGGGGCGAGCAGTACTTC.

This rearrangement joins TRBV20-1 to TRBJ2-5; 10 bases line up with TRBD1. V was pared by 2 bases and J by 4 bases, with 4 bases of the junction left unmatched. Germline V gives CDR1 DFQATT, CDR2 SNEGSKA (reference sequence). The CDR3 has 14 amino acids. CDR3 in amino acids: CSARSGTGAETQYF. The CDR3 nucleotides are TGCAGTGCTAGATCCGGGACAGGGGCAGAGACCCAGTACTTC.

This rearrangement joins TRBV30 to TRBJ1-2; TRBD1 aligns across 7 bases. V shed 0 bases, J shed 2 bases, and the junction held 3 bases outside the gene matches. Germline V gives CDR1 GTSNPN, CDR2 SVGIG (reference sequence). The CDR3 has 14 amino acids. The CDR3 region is CAWSVNRGNYGYTF. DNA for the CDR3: TGTGCCTGGAGTGTAAACAGGGGAAACTATGGCTACACCTTC.

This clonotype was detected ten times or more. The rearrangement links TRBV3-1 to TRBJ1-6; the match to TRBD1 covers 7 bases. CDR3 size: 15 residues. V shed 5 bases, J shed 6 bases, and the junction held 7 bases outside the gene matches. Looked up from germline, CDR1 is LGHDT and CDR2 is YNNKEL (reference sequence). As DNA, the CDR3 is TGTGCCAGCAGCGGAGGGGACAGTCGTAATTCACCCCTCCACTTT. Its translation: CASSGGDSRNSPLHF.

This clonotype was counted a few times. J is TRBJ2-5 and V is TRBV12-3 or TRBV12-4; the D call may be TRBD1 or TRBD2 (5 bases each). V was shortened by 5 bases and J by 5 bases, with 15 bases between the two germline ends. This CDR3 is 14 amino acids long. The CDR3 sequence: CASSRDQPSETQYF. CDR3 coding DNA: TGTGCCAGCAGTAGGGACCAACCCTCGGAGACCCAGTACTTC.

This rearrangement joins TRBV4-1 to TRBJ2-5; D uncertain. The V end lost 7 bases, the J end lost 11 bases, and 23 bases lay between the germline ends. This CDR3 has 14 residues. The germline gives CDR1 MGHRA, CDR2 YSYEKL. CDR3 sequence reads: CASKHQIRPYGQYF. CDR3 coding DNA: TGCGCCAGCAAGCATCAAATACGACCATACGGGCAGTACTTC.

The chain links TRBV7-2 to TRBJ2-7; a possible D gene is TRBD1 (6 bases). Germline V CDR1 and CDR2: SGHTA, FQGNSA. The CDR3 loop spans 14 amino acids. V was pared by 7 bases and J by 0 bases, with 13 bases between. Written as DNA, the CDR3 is TGTGCCAGCACCACGGACAGACCCTCCTACGAGCAGTACTTC. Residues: CASTTDRPSYEQYF.

CDR3 sequence: CSARGRDLFYEQYF. CDR3 DNA sequence: TGCAGTGCTAGGGGACGGGACCTCTTCTACGAGCAGTACTTC. This chain uses TRBV20-1 with TRBJ2-7; perhaps D is TRBD1 or TRBD2 (5 bases each). Trimming pared 3 bases from V and 3 bases from J, leaving 15 bases between. Germline CDR1 reads DFQATT; CDR2 reads SNEGSKA (reference sequence). The CDR3 has 14 amino acids.